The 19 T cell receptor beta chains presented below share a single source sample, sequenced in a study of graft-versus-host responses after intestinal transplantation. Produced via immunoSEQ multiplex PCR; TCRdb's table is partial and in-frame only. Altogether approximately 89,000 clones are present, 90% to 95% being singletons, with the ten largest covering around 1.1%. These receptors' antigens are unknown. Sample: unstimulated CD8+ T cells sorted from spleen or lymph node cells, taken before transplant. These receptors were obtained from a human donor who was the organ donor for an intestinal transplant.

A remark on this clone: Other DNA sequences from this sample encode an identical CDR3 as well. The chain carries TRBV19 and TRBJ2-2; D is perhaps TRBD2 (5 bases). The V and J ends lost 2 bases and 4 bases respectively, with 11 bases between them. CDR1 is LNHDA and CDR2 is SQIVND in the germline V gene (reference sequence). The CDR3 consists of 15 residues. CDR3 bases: TGTGCCAGTAGTATACTAGCCGGCGGCACCGGGGAGCTGTTTTTT. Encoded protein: CASSILAGGTGELFF.

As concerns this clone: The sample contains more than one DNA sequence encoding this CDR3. CDR3 coding DNA: TGCGCCAGCAGCCAGGGGACAGGGACATACTACGAGCAGTACTTC. Amino acid sequence: CASSQGTGTYYEQYF. The chain couples TRBV4-3 to TRBJ2-7; TRBD1 aligns across 9 bases. There are 15 residues in the CDR3. J lost 3 bases, V lost 3 bases, and 6 bases had no gene match. Germline loops: CDR1 LGHNA, CDR2 YSLEER.

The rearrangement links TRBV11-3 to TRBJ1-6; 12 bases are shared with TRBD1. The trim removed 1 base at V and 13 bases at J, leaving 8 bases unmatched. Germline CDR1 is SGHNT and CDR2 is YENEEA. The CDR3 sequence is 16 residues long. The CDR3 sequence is CASSLVVGTGGFPLHF. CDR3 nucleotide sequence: TGTGCCAGCAGCTTAGTTGTCGGGACAGGGGGCTTTCCCCTCCACTTT.

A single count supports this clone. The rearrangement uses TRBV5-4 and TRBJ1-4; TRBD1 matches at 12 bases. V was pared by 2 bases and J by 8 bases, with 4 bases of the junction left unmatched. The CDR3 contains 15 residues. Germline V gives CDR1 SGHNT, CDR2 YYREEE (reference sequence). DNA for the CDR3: TGTGCCAGCAGCTTACGGGGACAGGGGGCAGAAAAACTGTTTTTT. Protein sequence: CASSLRGQGAEKLFF.

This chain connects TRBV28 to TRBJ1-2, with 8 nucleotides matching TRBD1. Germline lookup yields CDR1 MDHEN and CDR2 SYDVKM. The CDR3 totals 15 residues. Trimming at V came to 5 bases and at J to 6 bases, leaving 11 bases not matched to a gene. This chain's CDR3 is CASSLLQGARNGYTF. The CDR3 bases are TGTGCCAGCAGTCTCCTTCAGGGGGCGCGAAATGGCTACACCTTC.

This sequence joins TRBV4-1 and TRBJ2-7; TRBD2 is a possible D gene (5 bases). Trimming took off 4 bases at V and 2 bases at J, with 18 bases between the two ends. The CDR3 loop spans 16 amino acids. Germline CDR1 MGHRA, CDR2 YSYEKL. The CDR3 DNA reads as TGCGCCAGCAGCCGAACGGGTCACCCGGGGACCTACGAGCAGTACTTC. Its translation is CASSRTGHPGTYEQYF.

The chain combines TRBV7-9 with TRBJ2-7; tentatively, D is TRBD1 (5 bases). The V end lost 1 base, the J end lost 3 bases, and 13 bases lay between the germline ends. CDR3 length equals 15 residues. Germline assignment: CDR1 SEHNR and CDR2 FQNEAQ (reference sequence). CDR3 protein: CASSLVGAIRYEQYF. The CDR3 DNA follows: TGTGCCAGCAGCTTAGTTGGGGCAATCCGCTACGAGCAGTACTTC.

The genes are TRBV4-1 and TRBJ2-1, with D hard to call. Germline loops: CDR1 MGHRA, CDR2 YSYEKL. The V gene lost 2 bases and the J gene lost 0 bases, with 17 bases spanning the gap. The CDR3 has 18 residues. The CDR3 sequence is CASSQKTRVRSSYNEQFF. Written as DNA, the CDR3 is TGCGCCAGCAGCCAAAAAACCAGAGTTCGGAGCTCCTACAATGAGCAGTTCTTC.

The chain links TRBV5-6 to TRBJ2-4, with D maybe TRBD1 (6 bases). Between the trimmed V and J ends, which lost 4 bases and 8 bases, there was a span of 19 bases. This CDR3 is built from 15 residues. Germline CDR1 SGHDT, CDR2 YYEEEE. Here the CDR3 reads CASSLQTTGIYIQYF. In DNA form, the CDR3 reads TGTGCCAGCAGCCTACAAACTACAGGGATATACATTCAGTACTTC.

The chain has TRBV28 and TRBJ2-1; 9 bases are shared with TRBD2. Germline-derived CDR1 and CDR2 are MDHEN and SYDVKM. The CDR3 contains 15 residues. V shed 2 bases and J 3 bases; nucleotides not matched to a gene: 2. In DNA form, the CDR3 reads TGTGCCAGCAGTTTAGCGGGAGGGTACTACAATGAGCAGTTCTTC. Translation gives CASSLAGGYYNEQFF.

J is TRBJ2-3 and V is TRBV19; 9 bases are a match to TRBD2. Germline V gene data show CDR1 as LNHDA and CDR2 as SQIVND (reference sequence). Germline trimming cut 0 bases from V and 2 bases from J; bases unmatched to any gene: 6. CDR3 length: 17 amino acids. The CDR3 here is CASSIDLGLAHTDTQYF. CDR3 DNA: TGTGCCAGTAGTATAGATCTCGGACTAGCGCACACAGATACGCAGTATTTT.

CDR3 in amino acids: CASSHHSRGNYGYTF. CDR3 nucleotide sequence: TGTGCCAGCAGCCACCACAGTCGCGGGAACTATGGCTACACCTTC. The chain links TRBV11-2 to TRBJ1-2, with no clear D. The CDR3 sequence is 15 residues long. The V end was cut by 5 bases, the J end by 2 bases, with 15 bases between. Germline CDR1 and CDR2: SGHAT and FQNNGV.

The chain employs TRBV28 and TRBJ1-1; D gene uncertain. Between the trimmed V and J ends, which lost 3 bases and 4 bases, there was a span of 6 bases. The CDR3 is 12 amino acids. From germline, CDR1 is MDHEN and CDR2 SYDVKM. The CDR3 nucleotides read TGTGCCAGCAGTTTTCCGGGCACTGAAGCTTTCTTT. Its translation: CASSFPGTEAFF.

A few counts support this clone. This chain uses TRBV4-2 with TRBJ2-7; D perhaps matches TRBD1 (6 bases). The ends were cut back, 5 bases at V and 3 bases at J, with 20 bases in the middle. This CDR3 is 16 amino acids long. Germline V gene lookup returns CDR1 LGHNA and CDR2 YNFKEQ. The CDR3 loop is CASSGMASGVGYEQYF. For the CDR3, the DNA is TGTGCCAGCAGCGGTATGGCCTCAGGGGTCGGCTACGAGCAGTACTTC.

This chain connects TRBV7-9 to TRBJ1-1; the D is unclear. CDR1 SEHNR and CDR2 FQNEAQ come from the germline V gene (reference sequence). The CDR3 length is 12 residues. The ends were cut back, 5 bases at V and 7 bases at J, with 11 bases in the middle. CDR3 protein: CASSPSAVEAFF. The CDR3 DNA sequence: TGTGCCAGCAGCCCCTCGGCGGTTGAAGCTTTCTTT.

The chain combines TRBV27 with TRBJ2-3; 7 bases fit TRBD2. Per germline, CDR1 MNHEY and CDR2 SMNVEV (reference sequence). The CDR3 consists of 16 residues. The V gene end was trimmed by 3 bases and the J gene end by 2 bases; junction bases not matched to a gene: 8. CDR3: CASSLSLAEFTDTQYF. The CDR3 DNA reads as TGTGCCAGCAGTTTGTCCCTAGCGGAGTTCACAGATACGCAGTATTTT.

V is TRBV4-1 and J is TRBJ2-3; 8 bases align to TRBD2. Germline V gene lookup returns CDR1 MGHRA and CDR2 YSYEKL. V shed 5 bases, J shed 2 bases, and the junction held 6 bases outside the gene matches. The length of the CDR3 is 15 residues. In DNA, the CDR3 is TGCGCCAGCAGCTCCCCGGGGGGGCCCACAGATACGCAGTATTTT. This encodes CASSSPGGPTDTQYF.

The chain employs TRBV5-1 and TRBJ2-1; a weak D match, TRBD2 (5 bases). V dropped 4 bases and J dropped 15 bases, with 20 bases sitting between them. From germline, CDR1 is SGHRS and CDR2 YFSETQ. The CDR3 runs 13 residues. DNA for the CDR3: TGCGCCAGCAGCATCAACCCGACGGGGTTAGGGTTCTTC. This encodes CASSINPTGLGFF.

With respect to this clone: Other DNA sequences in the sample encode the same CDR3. Here the CDR3 DNA reads TGTGCCAGCAGTTTATCTAGTATGTCGCCCCAGCATTTT. Protein sequence: CASSLSSMSPQHF. The chain links TRBV27 to TRBJ1-5; D unclear. V shed 0 bases and J shed 9 bases, with 9 bases lying between them. The length of the CDR3 is 13 residues. Germline V gene data show CDR1 as MNHEY and CDR2 as SMNVEV (reference sequence).